The present entry profiles one T cell receptor beta chain with its context. This entry comes from a study of siplizumab effects on memory and regulatory T cells. V lost 6 bases, J lost 4 bases, and 7 bases lay in between. The CDR3 extends over 12 amino acids. Germline CDR1 and CDR2: SGHTA and FQGNSA. Data came from immunoSEQ multiplex PCR; TCRdb stores just in-frame clones and leaves some out. The table lists about 100,000 clones, about 92% of them singletons. The sequenced sample was Tregs sorted from blood. The sequence came from a human donor in good health. The chain carries TRBV7-2 and TRBJ1-3; tentatively, D is TRBD1 (5 bases). The CDR3 nucleotides read TGTGCCAGCAGTTGGGACGGAAACACCATATATTTT. The encoded protein is CASSWDGNTIYF.